The entry below gives a single T cell receptor beta chain sequence along with its context. Antigen: not known. The sample is drawn from a study of cytomegalovirus exposure and HLA in healthy donors. The study, taken as a whole, reports: Most CMV-associated TCR beta chains were later found to appear HLA-restricted. In vitro confirmation showed three CMV-associated chains to be CMV antigen specific. One cluster of highly shared sequence variants probably arose as a sequencing artifact.

PCR was performed using 60 Vbeta and 13 Jbeta primers. Here immunoSEQ multiplex PCR was the method, and the copy in TCRdb shows in-frame clones only, minus some. The sample has approximately 200,000 clones, 70% to 85% seen once. The V gene's germline CDR1 is LNHDA and CDR2 SQIVND (reference sequence). J was trimmed by 2 bases and V by 4 bases; bases with no gene match: 11. The CDR3 is 17 residues long. This chain links TRBV19 with TRBJ1-5; 7 bases agree with TRBD1. The specimen was PBMCs. The source of this sequence is a boy aged 2 to 10 in good health and CMV-seronegative. Here the CDR3 reads CASSTLGGGAGNQPQHF. The CDR3 DNA is TGTGCCAGTAGTACACTAGGAGGGGGCGCGGGCAATCAGCCCCAGCATTTT.